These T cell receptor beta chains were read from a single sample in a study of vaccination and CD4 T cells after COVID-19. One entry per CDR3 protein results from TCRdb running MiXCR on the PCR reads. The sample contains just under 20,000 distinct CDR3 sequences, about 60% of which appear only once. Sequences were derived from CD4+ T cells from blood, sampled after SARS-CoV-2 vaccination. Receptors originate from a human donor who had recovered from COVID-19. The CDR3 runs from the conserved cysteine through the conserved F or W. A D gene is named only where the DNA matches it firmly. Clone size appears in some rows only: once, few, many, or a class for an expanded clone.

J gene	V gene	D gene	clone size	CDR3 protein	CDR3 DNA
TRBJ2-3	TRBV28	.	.	CASRGLQFSTDTQYF	TGTGCCAGCAGGGGACTCCAGTTTAGCACAGATACGCAGTATTTT
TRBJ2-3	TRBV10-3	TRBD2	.	CAISLKTSGSIDTQYF	TGTGCCATCAGCCTCAAGACTAGCGGGAGCATAGATACGCAGTATTTT
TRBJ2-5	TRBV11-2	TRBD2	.	CASSFAGGQETQYF	TGTGCCAGCAGCTTCGCGGGGGGCCAAGAGACCCAGTACTTC
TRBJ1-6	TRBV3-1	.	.	CASSQVVDGSPLHF	TGTGCCAGCAGCCAAGTCGTGGATGGCTCACCCCTCCACTTT
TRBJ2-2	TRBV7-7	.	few	CASSLAQGPELFF	TGTGCTAGCAGCTTAGCGCAAGGCCCTGAGCTGTTTTTT
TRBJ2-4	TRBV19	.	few	CATRDTLAKNIQYF	TGTGCCACCAGGGACACCTTAGCCAAAAACATTCAGTACTTC
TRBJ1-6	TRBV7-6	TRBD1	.	CASSLRQGGSPLHF	TGTGCCAGCAGCTTAAGACAGGGTGGCTCACCCCTCCACTTT
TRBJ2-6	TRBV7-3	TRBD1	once	CASSHDRGYGANVLTF	TGTGCCAGCAGTCATGACAGGGGATACGGGGCCAACGTCCTGACTTTC
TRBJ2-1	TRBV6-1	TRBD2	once	CASRPFGGGSYNEQFF	TGTGCCAGCAGGCCCTTTGGCGGGGGCTCCTACAATGAGCAGTTCTTC
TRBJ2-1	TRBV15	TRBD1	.	CATSRDTGQEQFF	TGTGCCACCAGCAGAGATACGGGACAGGAGCAGTTCTTC
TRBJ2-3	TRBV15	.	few	CATSRDRMQGSGDTQYF	TGTGCCACCAGCAGAGATCGGATGCAGGGGAGTGGAGATACGCAGTATTTT
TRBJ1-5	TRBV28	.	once	CASFLGVNQPQHF	TGTGCCAGCTTCCTGGGAGTGAATCAGCCCCAGCATTTT
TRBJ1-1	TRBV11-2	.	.	CASSQYRMNTEAFF	TGTGCCAGCAGCCAATACCGCATGAACACTGAAGCTTTCTTT
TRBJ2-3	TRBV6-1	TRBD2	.	CATRGGSTDTQYF	TGTGCCACCCGGGGGGGAAGCACAGATACGCAGTATTTT
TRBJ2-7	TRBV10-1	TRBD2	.	CASSESLGGDEQYF	TGCGCCAGCAGTGAGTCGTTGGGGGGGGACGAGCAGTACTTC
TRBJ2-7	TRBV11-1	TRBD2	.	CASSLRRGSSYEQYF	TGTGCCAGCAGCTTACGGCGGGGGAGCTCCTACGAGCAGTACTTC